The rows below give T cell receptor beta chains drawn from one sample of a study of neurological immune-mediated disorders. TCRdb reprocessed the 5' RACE reads via MiXCR and lists one record per CDR3 protein. The top ten hold approximately 4.3% of the sample, which has some 48,000 distinct CDR3 sequences, about 22% seen once. Sequencing was carried out using PBMCs. These receptors originate from a man between 60 and 75 years old with HTLV-1-associated myelopathy (HAM/TSP). Each CDR3 is given without its conserved first and last residue. Fields, in order: J gene, CDR3 length, D gene, V gene, clone size, CDR3 protein. A D gene is named only where the DNA matches it firmly. Clone sizes are given selectively: once, few, many, or a class where the clone is expanded.

TRBJ2-7	12	.	TRBV6-1	many	ASEMTERAYEQY
TRBJ2-5	12	.	TRBV9	many	ASSVGQYQETQY
TRBJ2-5	11	.	TRBV20-1	many	SVKAASLETQY
TRBJ2-3	10	.	TRBV5-1	many	ASSYTGEAQY
TRBJ2-7	12	.	TRBV12-3/TRBV12-4	.	ANSLRGGIDEQY
TRBJ2-2	14	TRBD2	TRBV11-2	many	ASSIIAGAATGELF
TRBJ2-7	12	TRBD2	TRBV20-1	many	SARPLAGSYEQY
TRBJ1-1	14	.	TRBV20-1	medium-sized	SARDPPAGANTEAF
TRBJ2-2	13	TRBD1	TRBV20-1	many	SARGGDRVTGELF
TRBJ2-3	13	TRBD2	TRBV28	many	ASYSSGRGTDTQY
TRBJ2-1	13	TRBD2	TRBV27	many	ASRGAGVAYNEQF
TRBJ2-7	13	.	TRBV7-6	.	ASSLEKTSFYEQY
TRBJ2-7	15	TRBD2	TRBV19	few	ASRGTSGRADGYEQY
TRBJ2-7	10	.	TRBV5-1	many	ASSLFRDEQY
TRBJ1-2	12	.	TRBV4-2	many	ASSPSDSPNGYT
TRBJ2-7	10	.	TRBV29-1	many	SVVLLTYEQY
TRBJ2-7	10	.	TRBV2	many	ASSESRTEQY
TRBJ2-7	13	.	TRBV5-6	many	ASSPRGLNTYEQY
TRBJ2-3	13	.	TRBV10-3	many	AISESTASTDTQY
TRBJ2-7	10	TRBD1	TRBV7-9	many	ASSFSGGEQY
TRBJ2-3	12	.	TRBV24-1	.	ATRGHASIDTQY
TRBJ2-1	14	TRBD2	TRBV5-1	few	ASSLEGRERVDEQF
TRBJ1-1	10	TRBD1	TRBV6-6	many	ASSVRDREAF
TRBJ2-3	13	.	TRBV15	medium-sized	ATSNRNGPTDTQY
TRBJ1-2	15	.	TRBV5-1	many	ASSLDGTGGAGYGYT
TRBJ1-1	12	.	TRBV12-3/TRBV12-4	.	ASSLGDLNTEAF
TRBJ2-1	12	.	TRBV6-5	many	ASSSTFTGDEQF
TRBJ1-5	12	.	TRBV6-6	many	ASSYGQGIQPQH
TRBJ1-1	14	.	TRBV30	.	AWSPAMRGVNTEAF
TRBJ2-6	14	.	TRBV14	.	ASSQGMTSGANVLT
TRBJ1-1	12	.	TRBV5-1	many	ASSIEGERTEAF
TRBJ2-7	13	.	TRBV10-3	many	AISEVDSLPVEQY
TRBJ1-1	13	.	TRBV27	many	ASSLSAGLNTEAF
TRBJ2-6	12	.	TRBV12-3/TRBV12-4	.	ASADYSGANVLT
TRBJ2-7	13	TRBD2	TRBV5-1	.	ASSLAGGHTYEQY